The present entry profiles one T cell receptor (beta chain) with its context. The CDR3 loop spans 14 amino acids. CDR1 and CDR2 from the germline V gene are MGHDK and SYGVNS. Germline trimming cut 7 bases from V and 4 bases from J; bases unmatched to any gene: 6. Generated by immunoSEQ multiplex PCR, the TCRdb table keeps only in-frame clones and is missing some. Among 200,000 to 250,000 clones, around 84% were seen once, and the ten largest hold roughly 4.5%. The data belong to a study of blood T cell repertoires in COVID-19. The rearrangement uses TRBV25-1 and TRBJ1-3; TRBD1 agrees at 8 bases. Specimen: PBMCs or T cells enriched from blood (not recorded which). The receptor comes from a man aged 25-45 years with acute COVID-19. The CDR3 is CASTGQAYGNTIYF. The CDR3 coding sequence is TGTGCCAGCACGGGACAGGCTTACGGAAACACCATATATTTT.